The rows below give T cell receptor beta chains drawn from one sample of a study of Ad26.COV2.S vaccination and SARS-CoV-2 variants. Assay: immunoSEQ multiplex PCR; the TCRdb copy retains only in-frame clones and omits some. The sample consists of around 340,000 clones, 88% of them appearing once. The source material was peripheral blood, sampled in a trial of Ad26.COV2.S vaccine versus placebo. The receptors originated from a person aged 18-60 years who received the Ad26.COV2.S COVID-19 vaccine or a placebo. Each CDR3 is given with its conserved first and last residue. The order of the fields is J gene, V gene, CDR3 length, D gene, CDR3 protein, CDR3 DNA. A D gene is named only where the DNA matches it firmly.

J gene: TRBJ2-1
V gene: TRBV7-9
CDR3 length: 15
D gene: -
CDR3 protein: CASSSKHLTHNEQFF
CDR3 DNA: TGTGCCAGCAGCTCAAAACACCTTACCCACAATGAGCAGTTCTTC

J gene: TRBJ2-4
V gene: TRBV29-1
CDR3 length: 14
D gene: -
CDR3 protein: CSVGPSWAKNIQYF
CDR3 DNA: TGCAGCGTTGGACCCTCCTGGGCCAAAAACATTCAGTACTTC

J gene: TRBJ1-3
V gene: TRBV4-3
CDR3 length: 12
D gene: -
CDR3 protein: CASSQAGNTIYF
CDR3 DNA: TGCGCCAGCAGCCAAGCAGGAAACACCATATATTTT

J gene: TRBJ2-7
V gene: TRBV7-2
CDR3 length: 15
D gene: -
CDR3 protein: CASNLAGANSYEQYF
CDR3 DNA: TGTGCCAGCAACCTGGCAGGGGCGAATTCCTACGAGCAGTACTTC

J gene: TRBJ2-1
V gene: TRBV4-3
CDR3 length: 15
D gene: TRBD2
CDR3 protein: CASSHNSGANNEQFF
CDR3 DNA: TGCGCCAGCAGCCACAATAGCGGGGCCAATAATGAGCAGTTCTTC

J gene: TRBJ2-2
V gene: TRBV2
CDR3 length: 14
D gene: -
CDR3 protein: CASTAVTNTGELFF
CDR3 DNA: TGTGCCAGCACGGCAGTTACGAACACCGGGGAGCTGTTTTTT

J gene: TRBJ1-1
V gene: TRBV15
CDR3 length: 13
D gene: -
CDR3 protein: CATSRGRDTEAFF
CDR3 DNA: TGTGCCACCAGCAGAGGTAGGGACACTGAAGCTTTCTTT

J gene: TRBJ1-1
V gene: TRBV28
CDR3 length: 15
D gene: TRBD1
CDR3 protein: CASSWTGTGNTEAFF
CDR3 DNA: TGTGCCAGCAGTTGGACGGGGACAGGGAACACTGAAGCTTTCTTT

J gene: TRBJ1-5
V gene: TRBV30
CDR3 length: 15
D gene: -
CDR3 protein: CAWMPAGGGGQPQHF
CDR3 DNA: TGTGCCTGGATGCCGGCTGGGGGCGGAGGTCAGCCCCAGCATTTT

J gene: TRBJ2-5
V gene: TRBV18
CDR3 length: 14
D gene: -
CDR3 protein: CASSPRDGQETQYF
CDR3 DNA: TGTGCCAGCTCCCCTCGGGACGGACAAGAGACCCAGTACTTC

J gene: TRBJ2-7
V gene: TRBV6-5
CDR3 length: 15
D gene: TRBD1
CDR3 protein: CASRRPRDRLYEQYF
CDR3 DNA: TGTGCCAGCAGGCGTCCCCGGGACAGGTTATACGAGCAGTACTTC

J gene: TRBJ2-1
V gene: TRBV7-3
CDR3 length: 20
D gene: TRBD2
CDR3 protein: CASSIYFGTSGRGSYNEQFF
CDR3 DNA: TGTGCCAGCAGCATATACTTTGGGACTAGCGGGAGGGGGTCCTACAATGAGCAGTTCTTC

J gene: TRBJ1-6
V gene: TRBV30
CDR3 length: 14
D gene: -
CDR3 protein: CAWSPGVGNSPLHF
CDR3 DNA: TGTGCCTGGAGCCCCGGGGTGGGTAATTCACCCCTCCACTTT